The 6 T cell receptor beta chains in this list originate from one sample, sequenced in a study of control samples from healthy donors and cancer patients. This table comes from immunoSEQ multiplex PCR, and its TCRdb copy is limited to in-frame clones, with some not included. The sample has around 150,000 clones, approximately 96% seen once. Sample: blood. These receptors all stem from a woman aged 40-49 years in good health.

The chain employs TRBV5-4 and TRBJ2-2; D gene uncertain. Germline-derived CDR1 and CDR2 are SGHNT and YYREEE (reference sequence). This CDR3 has 14 amino acids. Trimming removed 2 bases at V and 2 bases at J, with 7 bases between. The CDR3 sequence is CASSLLINTGELFF. DNA of the CDR3: TGTGCCAGCAGCTTACTGATCAACACCGGGGAGCTGTTTTTT.

The chain couples TRBV28 to TRBJ1-4; 9 bases agree with TRBD1. Germline CDR1 reads MDHEN; CDR2 reads SYDVKM. This CDR3 comprises 16 residues. Germline trimming cut 8 bases from V and 5 bases from J; bases unmatched to any gene: 12. The CDR3 coding sequence is TGTGCCAGCGGGTCGCCACAGGGGGCTCCGAATGAAAAACTGTTTTTT. As protein: CASGSPQGAPNEKLFF.

The V and J genes are TRBV30 and TRBJ1-3; D gene uncertain. The CDR3 spans 12 residues. CDR1 is GTSNPN and CDR2 is SVGIG in the germline V gene (reference sequence). The V and J ends lost 5 bases and 4 bases respectively, with 9 bases between them. CDR3 region: CAWLGFGNTIYF. The CDR3 DNA reads TGTGCCTGGCTGGGCTTCGGAAACACCATATATTTT.

To note about this clone: Other DNA sequences from this sample encode an identical CDR3 as well. The chain combines TRBV15 with TRBJ1-2; D is uncertain. Trimming stripped 0 bases from V and 3 bases from J, with 5 bases between. Per germline, CDR1 LNHNV and CDR2 YYDKDF (reference sequence). CDR3 length: 13 amino acids. CDR3 in amino acids: CATSRDIDYGYTF. CDR3 in DNA: TGTGCCACCAGCAGAGATATTGACTATGGCTACACCTTC. Complete variable domain (other parts from reference TRBV15 and TRBJ1-2): DAMVIQNPRYQVTQFGKPVTLSCSQTLNHNVMYWYQQKSSQAPKLLFHYYDKDFNNEADTPDNFQSRRPNTSFCFLDIRSPGLGDTAMYLCATSRDIDYGYTFGSGTRLTVV.

The chain carries TRBV9 and TRBJ1-1; 10 bases match TRBD1. From germline, CDR1 is SGDLS and CDR2 YYNGEE. The V segment lost 2 bases and the J segment 6 bases; nucleotides outside the gene matches: 13. This CDR3 is built from 17 residues. The CDR3 reads CASSVGTGVGGRAEAFF. In nucleotides, the CDR3 is TGTGCCAGCAGCGTTGGGACAGGGGTTGGGGGCCGTGCTGAAGCTTTCTTT.

V usage is TRBV27 and J usage is TRBJ1-2; a possible D gene is TRBD1 (5 bases). CDR1 is MNHEY and CDR2 is SMNVEV in the germline V gene (reference sequence). This CDR3 is built from 12 residues. V lost 5 bases, J lost 7 bases, and 11 bases lay in between. CDR3 in DNA: TGTGCCAGCAGTAAGATGGGACGTGGCTACACCTTC. Translation gives CASSKMGRGYTF.